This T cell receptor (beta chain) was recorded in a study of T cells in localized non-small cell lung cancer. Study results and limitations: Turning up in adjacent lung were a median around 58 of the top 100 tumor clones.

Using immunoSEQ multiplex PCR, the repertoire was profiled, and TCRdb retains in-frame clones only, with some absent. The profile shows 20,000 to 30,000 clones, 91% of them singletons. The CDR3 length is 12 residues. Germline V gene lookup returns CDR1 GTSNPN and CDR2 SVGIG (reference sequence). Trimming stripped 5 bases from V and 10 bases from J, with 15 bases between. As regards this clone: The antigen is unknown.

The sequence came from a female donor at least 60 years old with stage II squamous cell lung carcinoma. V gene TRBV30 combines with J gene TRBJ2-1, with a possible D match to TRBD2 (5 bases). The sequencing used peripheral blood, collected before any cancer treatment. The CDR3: CAWGLPAVEQFF. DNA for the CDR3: TGTGCCTGGGGACTCCCGGCTGTGGAGCAGTTCTTC.